This TCR beta chain was recorded in a study of blood T cell repertoires in COVID-19. Across the study: COVID-19 samples collected from the United States, Italy and Spain covered acute and convalescent phases.

Germline values: CDR1 MNHEY, CDR2 SVGEGT. CDR3 length equals 13 residues. V lost 2 bases and J 3 bases, leaving 7 bases between the germline ends. Under the authors' procedure: Estimated nucleated cell counts came from reference gene primer amplification. TCRdb keeps only in-frame clones here, not all; method: immunoSEQ multiplex PCR. V, J and clone size derive from that table, while D and trimming were established from the DNA sequence. The sample holds over 20,000 clones, 86% seen once. Sequenced material: peripheral blood. This sequence originates from a human donor with active COVID-19. The donor label of this sample is uncertain. The genes are TRBV6-2 or TRBV6-3 and TRBJ1-1; D is ambiguous. In nucleotides, the CDR3 is TGTGCCAGCAGTTACGGCTTATACACTGAAGCTTTCTTT. Its translation: CASSYGLYTEAFF.